These 20 T cell receptor beta chains share one sample of origin, sequenced in a study of radiation and T cells in renal cell carcinoma. Described time point: blood 2 weeks post-SBRT. Treatment noted: 15 Gy SBRT to primary tumor, nephrectomy 4 weeks later. Only in-frame clones appear in the TCRdb table, and some are missing; sequencing was by immunoSEQ multiplex PCR. The sample records around 86,000 clones, 80% to 90% being singletons. The material sequenced was blood, taken from a patient whose treatment included radiotherapy and nephrectomy. These receptors were obtained from a woman aged 50 to 60 with renal cell carcinoma.

This chain uses TRBV25-1 with TRBJ2-5; D is undetermined. CDR1 and CDR2 from the germline V gene are MGHDK and SYGVNS. This CDR3 is 14 amino acids long. Trimming removed 0 bases from V and 2 bases from J, with 7 bases in between. This CDR3 is CASSEYLRQETQYF. The CDR3 DNA sequence: TGTGCCAGCAGTGAATATCTACGGCAAGAGACCCAGTACTTC.

A single count supports this clone. The chain couples TRBV7-3 to TRBJ1-1, with 8 nucleotides matching TRBD1. Trimming at V came to 5 bases and at J to 5 bases, leaving 4 bases not matched to a gene. This CDR3 comprises 13 residues. From germline, CDR1 is SGHTA and CDR2 FQGTGA. CDR3 region: CASSVDRETEAFF. The CDR3 nucleotides read TGTGCCAGCAGCGTGGACAGGGAAACTGAAGCTTTCTTT.

J is TRBJ2-6 and V is TRBV7-9; D is ambiguous. The CDR3 has 17 amino acids. With 3 bases removed from V and 2 bases from J, the gap between germline ends came to 14 bases. Germline V gene sequence: CDR1 SEHNR, CDR2 FQNEAQ (reference sequence). CDR3 region: CASSFKRGLAGANVLTF. DNA of the CDR3: TGTGCCAGCAGCTTTAAACGAGGATTAGCTGGGGCCAACGTCCTGACTTTC.

The sample holds a few counts of this clone. V and J are TRBV7-2 and TRBJ1-1; tentatively, D is TRBD1 (6 bases). V dropped 5 bases and J dropped 2 bases, with 15 bases sitting between them. This CDR3 comprises 15 residues. CDR1 and CDR2 (germline): SGHTA, FQGNSA. The CDR3 here is CASSTRGGSNTEAFF. As DNA, the CDR3 is TGTGCCAGCAGCACAAGGGGGGGAAGTAACACTGAAGCTTTCTTT.

The chain links TRBV7-2 to TRBJ2-5; no reliable D call. V gave up 1 base and J gave up 2 bases, with 8 bases separating them. This CDR3 has 14 residues. Germline assignment: CDR1 SGHTA and CDR2 FQGNSA. The CDR3 loop reads CASSLGLIQETQYF. The CDR3, as DNA: TGTGCCAGCAGCTTAGGGCTGATTCAAGAGACCCAGTACTTC. The full variable domain, with the rest looked up from reference TRBV7-2 and TRBJ2-5, is GAGVSQSPSNKVTEKGKDVELRCDPISGHTALYWYRQSLGQGLEFLIYFQGNSAPDKSGLPSDRFSAERTGGSVSTLTIQRTQQEDSAVYLCASSLGLIQETQYFGPGTRLLVL.

This clone was recorded once. The rearrangement uses TRBV10-3 and TRBJ1-1; D gene unclear. This CDR3 has 11 amino acids. CDR1 and CDR2 from the germline V gene are ENHRY and SYGVKD. V lost 1 base, J lost 3 bases, and 0 bases lay in between. The CDR3 DNA reads as TGTGCCATCAGTGAGTACACTGAAGCTTTCTTT. As protein: CAISEYTEAFF.

The CDR3 here is CASSSHRETQYF. The CDR3 nucleotides read TGTGCCAGCAGCTCCCACAGGGAGACCCAGTACTTC. This chain connects TRBV7-8 to TRBJ2-5, with D perhaps TRBD1 (5 bases). This CDR3 region has 12 residues. Germline loops: CDR1 SGHVS, CDR2 FQNEAQ. V gave up 4 bases and J gave up 5 bases, with 8 bases separating them.

This chain uses TRBV5-1 with TRBJ2-7, with a weak D call TRBD1 (5 bases). Germline loops: CDR1 SGHRS, CDR2 YFSETQ. V was pared by 1 base and J by 2 bases, with 13 bases between. This CDR3 has 15 residues. The CDR3 DNA sequence: TGCGCCAGCAGCTTGAATGCAGGGTACACCTACGAGCAGTACTTC. This sequence encodes CASSLNAGYTYEQYF. Supplemented by reference TRBV5-1 and TRBJ2-7, the full variable domain reads KAGVTQTPRYLIKTRGQQVTLSCSPISGHRSVSWYQQTPGQGLQFLFEYFSETQRNKGNFPGRFSGRQFSNSRSEMNVSTLELGDSALYLCASSLNAGYTYEQYFGPGTRLTVT.

The rearrangement links TRBV6-1 to TRBJ2-1; maybe TRBD1 (5 bases). The germline gives CDR1 MNHNS, CDR2 SASEGT. The CDR3 is 15 amino acids. V lost 6 bases to trimming and J lost 0 bases, with 12 bases between them. The CDR3 bases are TGTGCCAGCAGCAAGAGACAGAGCTCCTACAATGAGCAGTTCTTC. Amino acid sequence: CASSKRQSSYNEQFF.

The chain employs TRBV14 and TRBJ1-6, with D maybe TRBD1 (6 bases). Germline V gene data show CDR1 as SGHDN and CDR2 as FVKESK. The V end was cut by 4 bases, the J end by 6 bases, with 7 bases between. This CDR3 is built from 13 residues. DNA for the CDR3: TGTGCCAGCAGCCTGGACAGTAATTCACCCCTCCACTTT. The encoded protein is CASSLDSNSPLHF. The whole variable domain, remainder taken from reference TRBV14 and TRBJ1-6, is EAGVTQFPSHSVIEKGQTVTLRCDPISGHDNLYWYRRVMGKEIKFLLHFVKESKQDESGMPNNRFLAERTGGTYSTLKVQPAELEDSGVYFCASSLDSNSPLHFGNGTRLTVT.

The chain joins TRBV4-2 to TRBJ2-1; TRBD2 aligns across 7 bases. The CDR3 has 16 residues. J gave up 3 bases and V 1 base, and 6 bases lay outside the gene matches. Germline CDR1 and CDR2: LGHNA and YNFKEQ. The CDR3 spells CASSQGWTRYYNEQFF. CDR3 bases: TGTGCCAGCAGCCAAGGATGGACTAGGTACTACAATGAGCAGTTCTTC.

V gene TRBV6-6 combines with J gene TRBJ2-7, with a possible D match to TRBD2 (6 bases). Germline loops: CDR1 MNHNY, CDR2 SVGAGI (reference sequence). The V and J ends lost 4 bases and 1 base respectively, with 11 bases between them. The CDR3 loop spans 14 amino acids. CDR3 DNA: TGTGCCAGCAGTTGGGGCGGGAAGTCCTACGAGCAGTACTTC. This codes for CASSWGGKSYEQYF.

This clone was counted a single time. This chain connects TRBV19 to TRBJ1-5, with TRBD1 matching over 9 bases. With 7 bases clipped from V and 7 bases from J, the junction kept 14 bases outside the gene matches. The CDR3 extends over 16 amino acids. Germline V gene sequence: CDR1 LNHDA, CDR2 SQIVND (reference sequence). The CDR3 DNA reads TGTGCCAGTACCCCGATTTGGACAGGGGATTTCCAGCCCCAGCATTTT. It codes for CASTPIWTGDFQPQHF.

The V and J genes are TRBV19 and TRBJ1-6, with D unresolved. Deletions cut 6 bases from V and 10 bases from J, with 10 bases between. CDR3 length equals 12 residues. Germline loops: CDR1 LNHDA, CDR2 SQIVND (reference sequence). The CDR3 sequence is CASSHQDSPLHF. CDR3 in DNA: TGTGCCAGTAGCCATCAAGACTCACCCCTCCACTTT.

This chain uses TRBV6-5 with TRBJ2-3; 8 positions match TRBD2. J gave up 4 bases and V 6 bases, and 9 bases lay outside the gene matches. This CDR3 has 15 amino acids. The germline V gene encodes CDR1 MNHEY and CDR2 SVGAGI. The CDR3 region is CASSAGGFHPDTQYF. CDR3 DNA: TGTGCCAGCAGCGCGGGAGGTTTCCACCCAGATACGCAGTATTTT.

CDR3 sequence (DNA): TGTGCCAGCAGCCAAGCTAGCGGGAGGAGCACAGATACGCAGTATTTT. Protein product: CASSQASGRSTDTQYF. The rearrangement uses TRBV4-2 and TRBJ2-3; 11 bases agree with TRBD2. The germline gives CDR1 LGHNA, CDR2 YNFKEQ. The ends lost 1 base at V and 0 bases at J; junction bases unmatched: 0. There are 16 residues in the CDR3.

This clone was detected only once. The CDR3 reads CASSRTSGSYEQYF. CDR3 sequence (DNA): TGTGCCAGCAGCAGGACTAGCGGCAGCTACGAGCAGTACTTC. The J gene is TRBJ2-7, the V gene TRBV2; 10 bases line up with TRBD2. The CDR3 covers 14 residues. Trimming removed 6 bases from V and 3 bases from J; junction bases left unmatched: 5. CDR1 is SNHLY, CDR2 FYNNEI, per germline.

V usage is TRBV2 and J usage is TRBJ2-3, with D uncertain. Trimming cost V 6 bases and J 2 bases, with 12 bases left between them. CDR1 is SNHLY and CDR2 is FYNNEI in the germline V gene. This CDR3 spans 14 amino acids. Here the CDR3 reads CASRVGHYTDTQYF. DNA for the CDR3: TGTGCCAGCAGGGTGGGTCATTACACAGATACGCAGTATTTT.

V is TRBV28 and J is TRBJ2-5, with 7 bases fitting TRBD1. This CDR3 comprises 14 residues. The junction had 4 bases not matched to a gene; V was cut back by 2 bases and J by 4 bases. In germline, CDR1 is MDHEN, CDR2 SYDVKM. This chain's CDR3 is CASSLIDRAETQYF. Here the CDR3 DNA reads TGTGCCAGCAGTTTAATCGACAGGGCAGAGACCCAGTACTTC.

The chain employs TRBV10-3 and TRBJ1-6; TRBD1 agrees at 7 bases. This CDR3 spans 14 amino acids. Germline V gene data show CDR1 as ENHRY and CDR2 as SYGVKD. Losses at the gene ends were 2 bases for V and 10 bases for J; bases not matched to a gene: 5. The CDR3 sequence is CAISERQGRSPLHF. The CDR3 region has the DNA TGTGCCATCAGTGAGCGACAGGGTAGGTCACCCCTCCACTTT.